A selection of T cell receptor beta chains follows, all from one sample in a study of CD8+ T cells in alopecia areata. Produced via immunoSEQ multiplex PCR; TCRdb's table is partial and in-frame only. Here the sample spans around 35,000 clones, approximately 60% being singletons. The sample consisted of NKG2D-high CD8+ T cells sorted from blood. The receptors were sampled from a human donor with alopecia areata. Both conserved end residues are part of each CDR3. The D gene is left open where the match is weak. A row's size may be missing; if present it is once, few, many or a size class.

CDR3aa	CDR3nt	d_gene	v_gene	j_gene	len	abundance
CSVEGGLAGLTSYNEQFF	TGCAGCGTTGAAGGGGGGCTAGCGGGACTTACCTCCTACAATGAGCAGTTCTTC	TRBD2	TRBV29-1	TRBJ2-1	18	.
CASSFTDRNTEAFF	TGCGCCAGCAGCTTCACCGACAGGAACACTGAAGCTTTCTTT	.	TRBV4-1	TRBJ1-1	14	.
CASSIPWAAQETQYF	TGTGCCAGTAGTATCCCATGGGCAGCACAAGAGACCCAGTACTTC	.	TRBV19	TRBJ2-5	15	.
CASSFAGGNIETQYF	TGTGCCAGCAGTTTTGCTGGGGGAAATATCGAGACCCAGTACTTC	.	TRBV28	TRBJ2-5	15	few
CASSDGSYEQYF	TGTGCCAGCAGCGACGGCTCCTACGAGCAGTACTTC	.	TRBV9	TRBJ2-7	12	.
CASSPPPMATNEKLFF	TGTGCCAGCAGCCCCCCCCCAATGGCAACTAATGAAAAACTGTTTTTT	.	TRBV7-9	TRBJ1-4	16	few
CASSPYSPYNEQFF	TGTGCCAGCAGCCCATACTCTCCCTACAATGAGCAGTTCTTC	.	TRBV7-9	TRBJ2-1	14	few
CASGGGIEQFF	TGTGCCAGCGGAGGGGGAATTGAGCAGTTCTTC	.	TRBV19	TRBJ2-1	11	.
CASSQDPGTHRNGYTF	TGCGCCAGCAGCCAAGACCCCGGGACACACAGAAATGGCTACACCTTC	.	TRBV4-3	TRBJ1-2	16	.
CASSSRGGAGPDTQYF	TGTGCCAGCAGCTCTCGCGGGGGGGCCGGCCCAGATACGCAGTATTTT	TRBD2	TRBV7-9	TRBJ2-3	16	.
CASSDWGLNTEAFF	TGCGCCAGCAGTGATTGGGGCTTGAACACTGAAGCTTTCTTT	.	TRBV10-2	TRBJ1-1	14	.
CASSPQGRDTGELFF	TGCGCCAGCAGTCCACAGGGGCGGGACACCGGGGAGCTGTTTTTT	TRBD1	TRBV23-1	TRBJ2-2	15	few
CASSQGTGLGLREQYF	TGCGCCAGCAGCCAAGGAACGGGACTAGGACTACGGGAGCAGTACTTC	TRBD2	TRBV4-1	TRBJ2-7	16	.